Listed below are T cell receptor beta chains from one sample, sequenced in a study of cytomegalovirus exposure and HLA in healthy donors. Sequenced by immunoSEQ multiplex PCR; TCRdb stores in-frame clones only, minus some. The data contain about 190,000 clones, more than 65% of them singletons. The sequenced sample was PBMCs. Source of these receptors: a woman in her 30s in good health and CMV-seronegative. CDR3s include the opening cysteine and the closing phenylalanine or tryptophan. The order of the fields is V gene, J gene, CDR3 protein.

V gene: TRBV9; J gene: TRBJ2-3; CDR3 protein: CASSVTSGSTDTQYF
V gene: TRBV9; J gene: TRBJ1-4; CDR3 protein: CASSVTGDEKLFF
V gene: TRBV5-6; J gene: TRBJ1-1; CDR3 protein: CASSLVRGTEAFF
V gene: TRBV4-1; J gene: TRBJ2-7; CDR3 protein: CASSRSQGSSYEQYF
V gene: TRBV2; J gene: TRBJ1-2; CDR3 protein: CTSAHPGQKSGYTF
V gene: TRBV5-1; J gene: TRBJ2-1; CDR3 protein: CASSLAVTSGLEQFF
V gene: TRBV27; J gene: TRBJ2-3; CDR3 protein: CASSLWTSGSDTQYF
V gene: TRBV18; J gene: TRBJ2-1; CDR3 protein: CASSEQGLAGAREQFF
V gene: TRBV27; J gene: TRBJ1-2; CDR3 protein: CASSYQQGGLGGYTF
V gene: TRBV7-3; J gene: TRBJ2-1; CDR3 protein: CASSSGLAGGSYNEQFF
V gene: TRBV7-2; J gene: TRBJ1-6; CDR3 protein: CASSFTEPGSPLHF
V gene: TRBV4-3; J gene: TRBJ2-1; CDR3 protein: CASSQTTSPRGEQFF
V gene: TRBV2; J gene: TRBJ1-1; CDR3 protein: CASTAQGGMRGTEAFF
V gene: TRBV25-1; J gene: TRBJ1-2; CDR3 protein: CASSEYGGRKDGYTF
V gene: TRBV19; J gene: TRBJ1-2; CDR3 protein: CASSSGGSDYGYTF
V gene: TRBV7-2; J gene: TRBJ1-2; CDR3 protein: CATPYSPVGGTNYGYTF
V gene: TRBV7-9; J gene: TRBJ2-7; CDR3 protein: CASSITYEQYF
V gene: TRBV2; J gene: TRBJ2-3; CDR3 protein: CASSEASGGLTDTQYF
V gene: TRBV6-5; J gene: TRBJ1-2; CDR3 protein: CASSYARGDGYTF
V gene: TRBV12-5; J gene: TRBJ2-1; CDR3 protein: CASGSWTGGQFF
V gene: TRBV7-3; J gene: TRBJ2-5; CDR3 protein: CASSLTGAGGRETQYF
V gene: TRBV12-5; J gene: TRBJ2-1; CDR3 protein: CASGLVRGLAGGDVYNEQFF
V gene: TRBV7-2; J gene: TRBJ1-1; CDR3 protein: CASSLDGQMRTEAFF
V gene: TRBV14; J gene: TRBJ2-7; CDR3 protein: CASSQDRPEGREQYF
V gene: TRBV11-2; J gene: TRBJ2-1; CDR3 protein: CASSQASMRSYNEQFF
V gene: TRBV10-3; J gene: TRBJ1-4; CDR3 protein: CAIRDRTGENEKLFF
V gene: TRBV6-1; J gene: TRBJ1-3; CDR3 protein: CASSTGASGNTIYF
V gene: TRBV5-1; J gene: TRBJ2-7; CDR3 protein: CASGRWDFTSSYEQYF
V gene: TRBV18; J gene: TRBJ2-7; CDR3 protein: CASSPRDRLYEQYF
V gene: TRBV6-1; J gene: TRBJ1-3; CDR3 protein: CASSDGSSGNTIYF
V gene: TRBV4-3; J gene: TRBJ2-1; CDR3 protein: CASSQGWTALSYNEQFF
V gene: TRBV5-1; J gene: TRBJ2-7; CDR3 protein: CASSFTETHPSYEQYF
V gene: TRBV29-1; J gene: TRBJ2-5; CDR3 protein: CSVDWAGPTQYF
V gene: TRBV5-4; J gene: TRBJ1-1; CDR3 protein: CASSGKTDMNTEAFF
V gene: TRBV9; J gene: TRBJ2-5; CDR3 protein: CASSVGVAGGPLETQYF